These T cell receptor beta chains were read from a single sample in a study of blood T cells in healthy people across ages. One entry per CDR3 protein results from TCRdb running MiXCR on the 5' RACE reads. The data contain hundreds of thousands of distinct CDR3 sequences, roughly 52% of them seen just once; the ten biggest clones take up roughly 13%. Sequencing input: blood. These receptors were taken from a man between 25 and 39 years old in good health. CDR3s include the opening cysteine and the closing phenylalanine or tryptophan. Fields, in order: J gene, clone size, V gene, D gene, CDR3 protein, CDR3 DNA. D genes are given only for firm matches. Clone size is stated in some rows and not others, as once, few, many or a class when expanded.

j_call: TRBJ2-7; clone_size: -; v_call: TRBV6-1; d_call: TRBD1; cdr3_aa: CAIGQGGPCEQYF; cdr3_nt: TGTGCCATCGGACAGGGAGGACCCTGCGAGCAGTACTTC
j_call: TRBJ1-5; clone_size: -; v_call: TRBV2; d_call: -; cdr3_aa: CASSDTTGGQPQHF; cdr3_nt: TGTGCCAGCAGTGATACCACAGGCGGGCAGCCCCAGCATTTT
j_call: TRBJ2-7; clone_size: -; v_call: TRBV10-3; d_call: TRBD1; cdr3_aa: CAIRGRTGVEQYF; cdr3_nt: TGTGCCATCAGGGGAAGGACAGGGGTCGAGCAGTACTTC
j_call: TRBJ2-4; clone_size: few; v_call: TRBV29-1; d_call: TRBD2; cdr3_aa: CSVRGGGGPRNIQYF; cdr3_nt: TGCAGCGTCCGTGGCGGGGGGGGCCCCCGAAACATTCAGTACTTC
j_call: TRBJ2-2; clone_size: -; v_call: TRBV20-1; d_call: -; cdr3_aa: CSAPQVGGPRTGELFF; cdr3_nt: TGCAGTGCCCCCCAGGTCGGGGGACCGAGGACCGGGGAGCTGTTTTTT
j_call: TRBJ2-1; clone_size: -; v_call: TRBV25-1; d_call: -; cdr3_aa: CASSSTWDEQFF; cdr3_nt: TGTGCCAGCAGTTCTACATGGGATGAGCAGTTCTTC
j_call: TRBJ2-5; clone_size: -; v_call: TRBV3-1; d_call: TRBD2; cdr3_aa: CASSHPGLAQETQYF; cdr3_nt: TGTGCCAGCAGCCATCCGGGACTAGCCCAAGAGACCCAGTACTTC
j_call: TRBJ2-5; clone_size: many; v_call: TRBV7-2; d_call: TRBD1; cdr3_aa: CASSWTGGSQETQYF; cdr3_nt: TGTGCCAGCAGCTGGACAGGGGGATCCCAAGAGACCCAGTACTTC
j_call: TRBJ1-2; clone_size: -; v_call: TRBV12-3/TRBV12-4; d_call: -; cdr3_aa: CASRPGLSNYGYTF; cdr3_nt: TGTGCCAGCAGGCCTGGACTGTCTAACTATGGCTACACCTTC
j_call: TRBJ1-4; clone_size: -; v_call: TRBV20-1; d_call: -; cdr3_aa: CSARNTGRNEKLFF; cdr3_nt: TGCAGTGCTCGCAACACAGGGAGGAATGAAAAACTGTTTTTT
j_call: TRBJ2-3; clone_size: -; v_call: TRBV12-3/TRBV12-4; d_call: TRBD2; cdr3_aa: CASSYRAGGNSDTQYF; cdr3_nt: TGTGCCAGCAGTTACCGAGCGGGGGGGAATTCGGATACGCAGTATTTT
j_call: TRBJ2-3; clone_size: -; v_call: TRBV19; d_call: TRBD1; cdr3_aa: CASRNGQATDTQYF; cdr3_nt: TGTGCCAGTAGGAATGGACAGGCCACAGATACGCAGTATTTT
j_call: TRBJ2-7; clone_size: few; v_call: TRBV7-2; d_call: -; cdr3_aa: CASSLTGTDVWEQYF; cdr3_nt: TGTGCCAGCAGCTTAACCGGGACCGATGTATGGGAGCAGTACTTC
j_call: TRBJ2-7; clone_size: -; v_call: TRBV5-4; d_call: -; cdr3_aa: CASSSGTLSSYEQYF; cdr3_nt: TGTGCCAGCAGCTCCGGGACCCTGAGCTCCTACGAGCAGTACTTC
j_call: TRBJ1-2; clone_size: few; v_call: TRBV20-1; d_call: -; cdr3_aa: CSAPDTANYGYTF; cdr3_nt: TGCAGTGCCCCCGACACTGCTAACTATGGCTACACCTTC
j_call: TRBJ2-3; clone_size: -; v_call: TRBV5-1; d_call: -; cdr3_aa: CASSLELRVQYF; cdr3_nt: TGCGCCAGCAGCTTGGAACTTCGAGTACAGTATTTT
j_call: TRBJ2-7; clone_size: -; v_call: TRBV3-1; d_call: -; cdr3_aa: CASGRTYGQYF; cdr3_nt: TGTGCCAGCGGACGGACCTACGGGCAGTACTTC
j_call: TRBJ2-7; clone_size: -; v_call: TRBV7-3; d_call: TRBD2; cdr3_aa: CASSQVVKTSSYNEQYF; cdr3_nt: TGTGCCAGCAGCCAGGTTGTTAAGACTAGCTCCTACAATGAGCAGTACTTC
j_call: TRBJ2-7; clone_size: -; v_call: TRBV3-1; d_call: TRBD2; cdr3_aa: CASSRLTSGVTYEQYF; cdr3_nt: TGTGCCAGCAGCCGCCTTACTAGCGGGGTCACCTACGAGCAGTACTTC
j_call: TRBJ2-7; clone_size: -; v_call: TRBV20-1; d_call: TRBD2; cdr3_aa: CSAAYPFGRDEQYF; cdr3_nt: TGCAGTGCTGCCTACCCCTTTGGGAGGGACGAGCAGTACTTC
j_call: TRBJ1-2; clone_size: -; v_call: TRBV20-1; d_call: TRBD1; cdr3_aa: CSAREPQGAGVYGYTF; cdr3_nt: TGCAGTGCTAGAGAGCCACAGGGGGCCGGGGTTTATGGCTACACCTTC
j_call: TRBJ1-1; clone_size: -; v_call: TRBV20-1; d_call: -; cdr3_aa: CSARGHTLNTEAFF; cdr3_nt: TGCAGTGCTAGAGGGCACACCTTGAACACTGAAGCTTTCTTT
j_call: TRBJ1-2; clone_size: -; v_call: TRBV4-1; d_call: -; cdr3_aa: CASSQVVWGGGSNYGYTF; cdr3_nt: TGCGCCAGCAGCCAAGTGGTATGGGGGGGAGGCTCAAACTATGGCTACACCTTC
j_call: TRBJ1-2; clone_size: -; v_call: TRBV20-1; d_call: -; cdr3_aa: CSASGQGILRYGYTF; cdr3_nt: TGCAGTGCTAGCGGCCAGGGAATTTTACGCTATGGCTACACCTTC
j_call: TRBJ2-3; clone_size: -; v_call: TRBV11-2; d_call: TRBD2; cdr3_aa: CASSFGATSGGHDTQYF; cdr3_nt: TGTGCCAGCAGTTTCGGCGCCACTAGCGGGGGCCACGATACGCAGTATTTT
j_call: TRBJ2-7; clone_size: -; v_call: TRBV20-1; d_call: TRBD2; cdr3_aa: CSARDSGGTSNEQYF; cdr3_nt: TGCAGTGCTAGAGATTCTGGTGGGACTAGCAACGAGCAGTACTTC
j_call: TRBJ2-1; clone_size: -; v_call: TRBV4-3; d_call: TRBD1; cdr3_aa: CASSQDVQGARNEQFF; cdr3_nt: TGCGCCAGCAGCCAAGATGTGCAGGGGGCGCGGAATGAGCAGTTCTTC
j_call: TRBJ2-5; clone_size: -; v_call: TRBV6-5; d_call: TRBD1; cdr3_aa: CASSSQIQGGETQYF; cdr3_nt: TGTGCCAGCAGTAGCCAAATACAGGGGGGCGAGACCCAGTACTTC
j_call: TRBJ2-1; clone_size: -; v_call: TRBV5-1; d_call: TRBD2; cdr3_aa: CASSLRTSGGDNEQFF; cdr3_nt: TGCGCCAGCAGCCTCCGGACTAGCGGGGGGGATAATGAGCAGTTCTTC
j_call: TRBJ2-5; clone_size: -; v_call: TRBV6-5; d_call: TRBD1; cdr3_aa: CASSGQGRNEQYF; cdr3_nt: TGTGCCAGCAGTGGACAGGGGAGGAATGAGCAGTACTTC
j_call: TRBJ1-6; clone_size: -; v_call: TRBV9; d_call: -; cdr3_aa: CASSVGGGNFPGSYNSPLHF; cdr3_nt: TGTGCCAGCAGCGTAGGGGGAGGGAACTTCCCCGGCTCCTATAATTCACCCCTCCACTTT
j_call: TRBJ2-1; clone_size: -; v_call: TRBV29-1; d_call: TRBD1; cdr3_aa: CSARGQGAYEQFF; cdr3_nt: TGCAGCGCCCGAGGACAGGGGGCCTATGAGCAGTTCTTC
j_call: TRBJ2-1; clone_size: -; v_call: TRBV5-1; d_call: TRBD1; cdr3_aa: CASSFRGPGEQFF; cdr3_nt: TGCGCCAGCAGCTTTAGGGGGCCCGGTGAGCAGTTCTTC
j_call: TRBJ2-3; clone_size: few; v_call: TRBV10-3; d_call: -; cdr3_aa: CAISPEGATDTQYF; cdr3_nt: TGTGCCATCAGCCCGGAGGGGGCCACAGATACGCAGTATTTT
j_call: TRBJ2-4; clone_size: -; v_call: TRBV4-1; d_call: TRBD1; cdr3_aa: CASSSTTRGAKNIQYF; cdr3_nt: TGCGCCAGCAGCTCAACAACCAGGGGGGCCAAAAACATTCAGTACTTC
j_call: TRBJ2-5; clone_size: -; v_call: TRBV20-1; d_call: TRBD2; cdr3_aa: CSARDFERGLPQETQYF; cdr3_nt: TGCAGTGCTAGAGATTTCGAGCGGGGACTACCCCAAGAGACCCAGTACTTC
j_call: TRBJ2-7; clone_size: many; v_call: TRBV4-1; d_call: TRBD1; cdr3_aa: CASSQGQGADEQYF; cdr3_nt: TGCGCCAGCAGCCAAGGACAGGGGGCTGACGAGCAGTACTTC
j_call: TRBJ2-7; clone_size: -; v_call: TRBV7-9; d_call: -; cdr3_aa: CASSGNRDPAYEQYF; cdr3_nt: TGTGCCAGCAGCGGCAACCGGGACCCCGCCTACGAGCAGTACTTC
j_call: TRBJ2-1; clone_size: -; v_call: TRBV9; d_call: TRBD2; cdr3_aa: CTSSGRTSGGRSSYNEQFF; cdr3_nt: TGTACCAGCAGCGGCCGGACTAGCGGGGGGCGGAGCTCCTACAATGAGCAGTTCTTC
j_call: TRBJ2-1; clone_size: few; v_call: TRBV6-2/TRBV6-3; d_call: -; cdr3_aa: CASSYSMENNEQFF; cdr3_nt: TGTGCCAGCAGTTACTCGATGGAGAACAATGAGCAGTTCTTC
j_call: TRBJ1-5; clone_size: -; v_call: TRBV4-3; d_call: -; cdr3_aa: CASSQLDGRDNQPQHF; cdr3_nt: TGCGCCAGCAGCCAACTAGACGGACGAGACAATCAGCCCCAGCATTTT
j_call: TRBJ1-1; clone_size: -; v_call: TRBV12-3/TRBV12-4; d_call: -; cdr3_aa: CASSFGELNTEAFF; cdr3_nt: TGTGCCAGCAGTTTCGGAGAACTGAACACTGAAGCTTTCTTT
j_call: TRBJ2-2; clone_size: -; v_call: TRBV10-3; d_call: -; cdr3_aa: CAISDEKGNQNTGELFF; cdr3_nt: TGTGCCATCAGTGATGAGAAGGGAAACCAGAACACCGGGGAGCTGTTTTTT
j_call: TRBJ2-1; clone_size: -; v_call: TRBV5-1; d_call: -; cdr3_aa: CASSSLQDNEQFF; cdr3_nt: TGCGCCAGCAGCTCATTGCAGGACAATGAGCAGTTCTTC
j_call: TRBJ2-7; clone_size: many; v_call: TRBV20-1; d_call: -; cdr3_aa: CSASQRHYEQYF; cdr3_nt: TGCAGTGCTAGTCAAAGACACTACGAGCAGTACTTC
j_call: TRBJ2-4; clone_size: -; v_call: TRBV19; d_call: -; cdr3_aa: CASSPEATTNIQYF; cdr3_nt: TGTGCCAGTTCACCGGAGGCCACGACAAACATTCAGTACTTC
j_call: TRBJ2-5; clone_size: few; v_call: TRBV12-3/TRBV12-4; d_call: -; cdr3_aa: CASSLLRTQETQYF; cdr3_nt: TGTGCCAGCAGTCTCCTCCGGACCCAAGAGACCCAGTACTTC
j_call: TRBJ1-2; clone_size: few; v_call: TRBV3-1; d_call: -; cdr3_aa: CASSHSAETNYGYTF; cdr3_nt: TGTGCCAGCAGCCATTCGGCGGAGACGAACTATGGCTACACCTTC
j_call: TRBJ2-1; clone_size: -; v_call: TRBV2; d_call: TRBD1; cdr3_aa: CASSEAGQGAHEQFF; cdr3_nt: TGTGCCAGCAGTGAAGCGGGACAGGGGGCACATGAGCAGTTCTTC
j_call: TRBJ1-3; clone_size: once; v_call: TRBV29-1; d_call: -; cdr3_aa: CSVERTVTGNTIYF; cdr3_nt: TGCAGCGTAGAAAGGACAGTCACTGGAAACACCATATATTTT
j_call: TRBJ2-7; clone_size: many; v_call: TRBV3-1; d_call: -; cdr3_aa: CASSQGAAAVYEQYF; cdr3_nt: TGTGCCAGCAGCCAAGGCGCGGCAGCAGTCTACGAGCAGTACTTC
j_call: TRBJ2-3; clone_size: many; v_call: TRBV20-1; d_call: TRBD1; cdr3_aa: CSAIRSQTGGRTDTQYF; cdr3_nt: TGCAGTGCCATTAGGAGCCAAACAGGGGGTCGGACAGATACGCAGTATTTT